This T cell receptor beta chain was captured in a study of human T cells and chemical hapten exposure. The CDR3 runs to 17 residues. Germline CDR1 and CDR2: KGHSH and LQKENI. The V gene end was trimmed by 6 bases and the J gene end by 0 bases; junction bases not matched to a gene: 13. This clonotype was detected only a few times. TCRdb ran MiXCR on the RACE reads and lists one entry per CDR3 protein. The sample lists some 90,000 distinct CDR3 sequences, roughly 10% occurring once. Time point here: patch test 2, 6 weeks after DPC sensitization. Treatment defined: therapeutic diphenylcyclopropenone sensitization with weekly scalp DPC.

This receptor was obtained from a woman aged 40 to 49 with alopecia areata. Some clones in this sample may be carry-over from other donors' samples. V is TRBV18 and J is TRBJ1-1; 7 nucleotides match TRBD1. The specimen comprised whole blood, sampled in connection with sensitization to the hapten diphenylcyclopropenone (DPC). In DNA form, the CDR3 reads TGTGCCAGCTCCGATGCGGGACAGTTTATGATGAACACTGAAGCTTTCTTT. This codes for CASSDAGQFMMNTEAFF.